This is a list of T cell receptor beta chains from one sample in a study of identifying expanded T cells in peripheral blood. Some clones are missing from TCRdb's copy, which holds only in-frame ones; the method was immunoSEQ multiplex PCR. This table holds roughly 100,000 clones, more than 70% found once. Source material: blood. All receptors come from a person between 18 and 75 years old in good health. Both conserved end residues are part of each CDR3. The order of the fields is V gene, J gene, D gene, clone size, CDR3 protein, CDR3 DNA. D genes are given only for firm matches. Expanded clones get a size class; other rows say once, few or many, or leave the size out.

V: TRBV11-3
J: TRBJ1-1
D: TRBD1
size: .
CDR3: CASGHGQGEAFF
DNA: TGTGCCAGCGGGCATGGACAGGGGGAAGCTTTCTTT

V: TRBV18
J: TRBJ1-3
D: .
size: .
CDR3: CASSPLILDNSGNTIYF
DNA: TGTGCCAGCTCACCACTTATACTAGACAACTCTGGAAACACCATATATTTT

V: TRBV6-4
J: TRBJ2-3
D: .
size: .
CDR3: CASSPGRGPDTQYF
DNA: TGTGCCAGCAGCCCGGGCAGGGGACCAGATACGCAGTATTTT

V: TRBV29-1
J: TRBJ1-1
D: .
size: .
CDR3: CSVGFDGRTEAFF
DNA: TGCAGCGTTGGGTTCGATGGGAGGACTGAAGCTTTCTTT

V: TRBV5-1
J: TRBJ1-4
D: .
size: once
CDR3: CASSPSDPWEKLFF
DNA: TGCGCCAGCAGCCCTTCAGACCCTTGGGAAAAACTGTTTTTT

V: TRBV27
J: TRBJ2-5
D: TRBD1
size: .
CDR3: CASSLSPTGPRETQYF
DNA: TGTGCCAGCAGTTTAAGCCCGACAGGGCCTCGGGAGACCCAGTACTTC

V: TRBV11-2
J: TRBJ2-7
D: .
size: .
CDR3: CASSLSQALGYTEQYF
DNA: TGTGCCAGCAGCTTAAGTCAGGCCCTGGGGTATACGGAGCAGTACTTC

V: TRBV9
J: TRBJ1-5
D: TRBD1
size: .
CDR3: CASSVGSGQEGQPQHF
DNA: TGTGCCAGCAGCGTAGGGAGCGGACAGGAGGGGCAGCCCCAGCATTTT

V: TRBV25-1
J: TRBJ1-2
D: .
size: few
CDR3: CASSDQLGSFF
DNA: TGTGCCAGCAGTGATCAACTCGGCTCCTTCTTC

V: TRBV10-2
J: TRBJ2-5
D: .
size: .
CDR3: CASTGTVQETQYF
DNA: TGCGCCAGCACTGGGACGGTCCAAGAGACCCAGTACTTC

V: TRBV5-1
J: TRBJ2-7
D: .
size: once
CDR3: CASSLVGEGYEQYF
DNA: TGCGCCAGCAGCTTGGTGGGAGAGGGTTACGAGCAGTACTTC

V: TRBV5-1
J: TRBJ2-6
D: .
size: once
CDR3: CASSLAPGANVLTF
DNA: TGCGCCAGCAGCTTGGCCCCCGGGGCCAACGTCCTGACTTTC

V: TRBV7-2
J: TRBJ1-5
D: TRBD1
size: .
CDR3: CASTRQGPAGNQPQHF
DNA: TGTGCCAGCACCAGACAGGGGCCGGCGGGCAATCAGCCCCAGCATTTT

V: TRBV5-1
J: TRBJ2-1
D: TRBD1
size: .
CDR3: CASSREQGSSYNEQFF
DNA: TGCGCCAGCAGCCGCGAACAGGGGAGCTCCTACAATGAGCAGTTCTTC

V: TRBV7-2
J: TRBJ1-6
D: .
size: few
CDR3: CASSSDRFNSPLHF
DNA: TGTGCCAGCAGCTCAGACAGATTTAATTCACCCCTCCACTTT

V: TRBV6-5
J: TRBJ1-2
D: .
size: .
CDR3: CASSYADVGHYGYTF
DNA: TGTGCCAGCAGTTACGCGGACGTGGGGCACTATGGCTACACCTTC

V: TRBV7-2
J: TRBJ1-4
D: .
size: .
CDR3: CASSLTQGRDEKLFF
DNA: TGTGCCAGCAGCCTCACGCAGGGGCGGGATGAAAAACTGTTTTTT

V: TRBV6-6
J: TRBJ2-4
D: .
size: .
CDR3: CASRDQGSAKNIQYF
DNA: TGTGCCAGCAGGGACCAGGGTTCTGCCAAAAACATTCAGTACTTC

V: TRBV27
J: TRBJ2-7
D: .
size: .
CDR3: CASSFLASGGEQYF
DNA: TGTGCCAGCAGTTTTCTCGCCTCAGGCGGCGAGCAGTACTTC

V: TRBV2
J: TRBJ2-3
D: .
size: .
CDR3: CASSDPDSTDTQYF
DNA: TGTGCCAGCAGTGATCCCGACAGCACAGATACGCAGTATTTT

V: TRBV2
J: TRBJ2-1
D: .
size: .
CDR3: CASSEAETSNEQFF
DNA: TGTGCCAGCAGTGAAGCGGAGACTAGTAATGAGCAGTTCTTC

V: TRBV2
J: TRBJ2-3
D: TRBD2
size: .
CDR3: CASSEQLAVTDTQYF
DNA: TGTGCCAGCAGTGAACAACTAGCGGTCACAGATACGCAGTATTTT

V: TRBV15
J: TRBJ2-5
D: .
size: .
CDR3: CATSRDRGEETQYF
DNA: TGTGCCACCAGCAGAGATCGTGGGGAAGAGACCCAGTACTTC

V: TRBV9
J: TRBJ2-3
D: .
size: .
CDR3: CASSSQRASSTDTQYF
DNA: TGTGCCAGCAGCTCCCAGCGGGCCTCTAGCACAGATACGCAGTATTTT

V: TRBV29-1
J: TRBJ2-3
D: .
size: .
CDR3: CSVRADNTDTQYF
DNA: TGCAGCGTTCGGGCCGATAACACAGATACGCAGTATTTT

V: TRBV7-7
J: TRBJ2-7
D: TRBD1
size: few
CDR3: CASSSGQGGEQYF
DNA: TGTGCCAGCAGCTCGGGACAGGGCGGTGAGCAGTACTTC

V: TRBV18
J: TRBJ2-7
D: .
size: .
CDR3: CASSHGQGGSYEQYF
DNA: TGTGCCAGCTCCCACGGGCAGGGGGGCTCCTACGAGCAGTACTTC

V: TRBV4-1
J: TRBJ2-7
D: TRBD1
size: .
CDR3: CASSQDGTASYEQYF
DNA: TGCGCCAGCAGCCAAGACGGGACAGCCAGCTACGAGCAGTACTTC

V: TRBV28
J: TRBJ2-7
D: .
size: once
CDR3: CASSPQQYYEQYF
DNA: TGTGCCAGCAGTCCCCAGCAGTACTACGAGCAGTACTTC

V: TRBV2
J: TRBJ1-1
D: TRBD1
size: .
CDR3: CASSAGGTGGTEAFF
DNA: TGTGCCAGCAGTGCGGGGGGCACAGGGGGCACTGAAGCTTTCTTT

V: TRBV28
J: TRBJ2-7
D: .
size: .
CDR3: CASSFLGGYEQYF
DNA: TGTGCCAGCAGTTTCCTCGGCGGGTACGAGCAGTACTTC

V: TRBV30
J: TRBJ2-2
D: .
size: .
CDR3: CAWRAVGRTGELFF
DNA: TGTGCCTGGAGAGCTGTGGGGCGCACCGGGGAGCTGTTTTTT

V: TRBV4-1
J: TRBJ1-1
D: .
size: .
CDR3: CASSAPRNTEAFF
DNA: TGCGCCAGCAGCGCCCCAAGGAACACTGAAGCTTTCTTT

V: TRBV29-1
J: TRBJ2-3
D: TRBD1
size: .
CDR3: CSARQGVADTQYF
DNA: TGCAGCGCAAGACAGGGGGTGGCAGATACGCAGTATTTT

V: TRBV6-4
J: TRBJ1-1
D: .
size: few
CDR3: CASSEGRNTEAFF
DNA: TGTGCCAGCAGTGAGGGTAGGAACACTGAAGCTTTCTTT

V: TRBV28
J: TRBJ2-7
D: TRBD2
size: once
CDR3: CASRVDSGAAGDEQYF
DNA: TGTGCCAGCAGAGTCGATTCAGGGGCAGCGGGGGACGAGCAGTACTTC

V: TRBV19
J: TRBJ1-2
D: .
size: once
CDR3: CASSMYYGYTF
DNA: TGTGCCAGTAGTATGTACTATGGCTACACCTTC

V: TRBV5-1
J: TRBJ2-7
D: .
size: .
CDR3: CASSLMTGQRSYEQYF
DNA: TGCGCCAGCAGCTTGATGACAGGCCAACGTTCCTACGAGCAGTACTTC

V: TRBV29-1
J: TRBJ2-7
D: .
size: .
CDR3: CSVSGQAYEQYF
DNA: TGCAGCGTTAGCGGGCAGGCCTACGAGCAGTACTTC

V: TRBV6-4
J: TRBJ2-3
D: .
size: .
CDR3: CASSGGGSGDTQYF
DNA: TGTGCCAGCAGCGGTGGGGGATCGGGAGATACGCAGTATTTT

V: TRBV14
J: TRBJ2-3
D: .
size: .
CDR3: CASSQVHGPSTDTQYF
DNA: TGTGCCAGCAGCCAAGTTCACGGACCTAGCACAGATACGCAGTATTTT

V: TRBV5-6
J: TRBJ1-1
D: .
size: .
CDR3: CASSLSRATEAFF
DNA: TGTGCCAGCAGCTTGTCCAGGGCTACTGAAGCTTTCTTT

V: TRBV15
J: TRBJ2-1
D: TRBD2
size: .
CDR3: CATSREGTSGIGEQFF
DNA: TGTGCCACCAGCAGAGAAGGGACTAGCGGGATAGGTGAGCAGTTCTTC

V: TRBV9
J: TRBJ1-2
D: .
size: .
CDR3: CASSVETGGYTF
DNA: TGTGCCAGCAGCGTAGAAACAGGCGGCTACACCTTC

V: TRBV7-8
J: TRBJ1-1
D: .
size: .
CDR3: CASKLGREAFF
DNA: TGTGCCAGCAAACTAGGGAGGGAGGCTTTCTTT

V: TRBV28
J: TRBJ2-7
D: .
size: few
CDR3: CASSLLRGPRSSYEQYF
DNA: TGTGCCAGCAGTTTATTGCGCGGGCCCAGGAGCTCCTACGAGCAGTACTTC

V: TRBV18
J: TRBJ1-1
D: .
size: .
CDR3: CASSPASWNTEAFF
DNA: TGTGCCAGCTCACCAGCCAGCTGGAACACTGAAGCTTTCTTT

V: TRBV27
J: TRBJ1-3
D: .
size: .
CDR3: CASKTSGNTIYF
DNA: TGTGCCAGCAAGACCTCTGGAAACACCATATATTTT

V: TRBV27
J: TRBJ1-5
D: .
size: once
CDR3: CASRSLTGSFQPQHF
DNA: TGTGCCAGCCGATCCCTAACAGGCTCCTTTCAGCCCCAGCATTTT

V: TRBV28
J: TRBJ2-2
D: TRBD1
size: .
CDR3: CASSFSGTGDTGELFF
DNA: TGTGCCAGCAGTTTTTCCGGGACAGGGGACACCGGGGAGCTGTTTTTT

V: TRBV7-2
J: TRBJ2-7
D: .
size: .
CDR3: CASSLVHGDYEQYF
DNA: TGTGCCAGCAGCTTAGTACACGGGGACTACGAGCAGTACTTC

V: TRBV9
J: TRBJ1-3
D: .
size: .
CDR3: CASKGGGNTIYF
DNA: TGTGCCAGCAAGGGGGGAGGAAACACCATATATTTT

V: TRBV28
J: TRBJ1-5
D: .
size: .
CDR3: CASSLRGLGNQPQHF
DNA: TGTGCCAGCAGTTTAAGGGGATTGGGCAATCAGCCCCAGCATTTT